A selection of T cell receptor beta chains follows, all from one sample in a study of response to subunit inactivated influenza vaccine. TCRdb fed the RT-PCR reads into MiXCR, producing one record per CDR3 protein. The sample consists of 500,000 to 550,000 distinct CDR3 sequences, around 7.9% of them appearing once. Sequenced here: PBMCs from blood, sampled around 2 years after vaccination. The receptors derive from a man aged 45 to 75 who received an inactivated influenza vaccine. The CDR3 runs from the conserved cysteine through the conserved F or W. The order of the fields is D gene, J gene, V gene, clone size, CDR3 protein, CDR3 DNA. The D gene is left open where the match is weak. Clone sizes are given selectively: once, few, many, or a class where the clone is expanded.

TRBD1,TRBJ1-2,TRBV10-3,-,CAIRTYRDRDYGYTF,TGTGCCATCAGGACTTACCGGGACAGGGACTATGGCTACACCTTC
TRBD1,TRBJ1-2,TRBV4-3,few,CASSQEWGSGGNYGYTF,TGCGCCAGCAGCCAAGAATGGGGGTCAGGGGGTAACTATGGCTACACCTTC
-,TRBJ1-2,TRBV5-1,few,CASSPVYPGFVGGYTF,TGCGCCAGCAGCCCTGTGTATCCGGGGTTCGTGGGTGGCTACACCTTC
-,TRBJ1-2,TRBV29-1,-,CSVDMGTSNYGYTF,TGCAGCGTTGATATGGGGACATCTAACTATGGCTACACCTTC
-,TRBJ2-1,TRBV20-1,many,CSASGKVVYEQFF,TGCAGTGCTAGCGGGAAGGTCGTATATGAGCAGTTCTTC
-,TRBJ2-7,TRBV6-1,few,CASSLPQRVHSYEQYF,TGTGCCAGCAGCCTACCTCAAAGGGTCCACTCCTACGAGCAGTACTTC
-,TRBJ2-2,TRBV7-2,-,CASSLGTDAGELFF,TGTGCCAGCAGCTTAGGGACCGACGCCGGGGAGCTGTTTTTT
TRBD2,TRBJ2-1,TRBV10-3,-,CAIGAAGLRPGNEQFF,TGTGCCATCGGTGCCGCGGGACTACGCCCCGGGAATGAGCAGTTCTTC
-,TRBJ1-3,TRBV3-1,few,CASSQEGRYSGNTIYF,TGTGCCAGCAGCCAAGAAGGCAGGTACTCTGGAAACACCATATATTTT
-,TRBJ2-6,TRBV6-5,-,CASSYSSGSGANVLTF,TGTGCCAGCAGTTACTCTTCAGGCTCTGGGGCCAACGTCCTGACTTTC
TRBD1,TRBJ2-7,TRBV18,-,CASSSVRGDRVSYEQYF,TGTGCCAGCTCCTCGGTCCGCGGGGACAGGGTTTCCTACGAGCAGTACTTC
TRBD2,TRBJ2-3,TRBV14,many,CASSHGTSGRPTQYF,TGTGCCAGCAGCCATGGGACTAGCGGTAGGCCTACGCAGTATTTT
-,TRBJ2-1,TRBV20-1,few,CSARDPGGPYNEQFF,TGCAGTGCTAGAGATCCAGGCGGGCCGTACAATGAGCAGTTCTTC
TRBD1,TRBJ1-5,TRBV27,many,CASSNRGNQPQHF,TGTGCCAGCAGCAACAGGGGGAATCAGCCCCAGCATTTT
TRBD1,TRBJ2-1,TRBV20-1,-,CSLGGRTGNEQFF,TGCAGCCTAGGGGGCAGGACGGGCAATGAGCAGTTCTTC
TRBD1,TRBJ2-3,TRBV7-2,-,CASRPRQGTQYF,TGTGCCAGCAGACCGAGACAGGGTACGCAGTATTTT
TRBD2,TRBJ2-7,TRBV23-1,-,CASSQSSPGQRTSGRAGEQYF,TGCGCCAGCAGTCAATCCTCGCCGGGACAGAGGACTAGCGGGAGGGCCGGCGAGCAGTACTTC
-,TRBJ1-4,TRBV12-3/TRBV12-4,few,CASRTGTVEKLFF,TGTGCCAGCAGGACTGGGACTGTGGAAAAACTGTTTTTT
TRBD2,TRBJ2-3,TRBV5-1,once,CASSLSPGMRELDTQYF,TGCGCCAGCAGCTTGTCCCCCGGGATGCGGGAGCTGGATACGCAGTATTTT
TRBD1,TRBJ2-5,TRBV20-1,many,CSAPTRDRGPETQYF,TGCAGTGCCCCGACTCGGGACAGGGGTCCGGAGACCCAGTACTTC
-,TRBJ2-1,TRBV29-1,few,CSVERTRVSYRNEQFF,TGCAGCGTGGAACGAACAAGGGTATCTTACCGAAATGAGCAGTTCTTC
-,TRBJ1-4,TRBV20-1,-,CSAGQGGTNEKLFF,TGCAGTGCTGGCCAAGGGGGAACTAATGAAAAACTGTTTTTT
-,TRBJ2-2,TRBV7-2,-,CASSYRGGELFF,TGTGCCAGCAGCTATAGGGGCGGGGAGCTGTTTTTT
-,TRBJ2-2,TRBV29-1,few,CSVELQENTGELFF,TGCAGCGTTGAACTACAGGAGAACACCGGGGAGCTGTTTTTT
-,TRBJ1-1,TRBV3-1,few,CASSQLHTLGSTAFF,TGTGCCAGCAGCCAACTACATACCCTGGGGAGTACAGCTTTCTTT
-,TRBJ2-3,TRBV7-8,-,CASSLARGWTARTSTDTQYF,TGTGCCAGCAGCTTAGCGCGGGGTTGGACAGCCAGAACTAGCACAGATACGCAGTATTTT
-,TRBJ2-4,TRBV20-1,few,CSAPGEFRRNIQYF,TGCAGTGCTCCCGGAGAATTCAGGAGAAACATTCAGTACTTC